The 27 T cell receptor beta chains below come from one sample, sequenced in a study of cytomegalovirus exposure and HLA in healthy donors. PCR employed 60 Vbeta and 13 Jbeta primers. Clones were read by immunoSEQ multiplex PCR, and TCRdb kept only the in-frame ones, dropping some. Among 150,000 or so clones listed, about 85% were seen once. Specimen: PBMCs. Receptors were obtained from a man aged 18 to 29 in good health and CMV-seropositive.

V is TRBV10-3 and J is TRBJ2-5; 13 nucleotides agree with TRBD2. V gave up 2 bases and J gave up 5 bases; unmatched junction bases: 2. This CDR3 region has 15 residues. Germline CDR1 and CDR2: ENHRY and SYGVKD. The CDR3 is CAISEGLAGVETQYF. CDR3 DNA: TGTGCCATCAGTGAGGGACTAGCGGGGGTGGAGACCCAGTACTTC.

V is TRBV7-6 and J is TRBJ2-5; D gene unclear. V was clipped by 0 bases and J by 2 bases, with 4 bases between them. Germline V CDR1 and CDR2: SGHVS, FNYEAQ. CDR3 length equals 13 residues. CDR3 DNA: TGTGCCAGCAGCTTAGCCTTGCAAGAGACCCAGTACTTC. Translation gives CASSLALQETQYF.

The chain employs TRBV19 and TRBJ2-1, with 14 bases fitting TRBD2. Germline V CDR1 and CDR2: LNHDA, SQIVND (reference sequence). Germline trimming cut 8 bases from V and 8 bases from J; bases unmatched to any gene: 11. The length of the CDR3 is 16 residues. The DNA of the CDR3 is TGTGCCAGTCTAAAGACTAGCGGGGGGGCTTACGATGAGCAGTTCTTC. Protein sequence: CASLKTSGGAYDEQFF.

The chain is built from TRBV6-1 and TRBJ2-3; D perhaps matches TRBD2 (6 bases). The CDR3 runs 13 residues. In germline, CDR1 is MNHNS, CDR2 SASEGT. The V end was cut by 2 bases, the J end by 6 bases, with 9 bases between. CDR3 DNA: TGTGCCAGCAGTGAACAAAGCGGGGATACGCAGTATTTT. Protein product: CASSEQSGDTQYF.

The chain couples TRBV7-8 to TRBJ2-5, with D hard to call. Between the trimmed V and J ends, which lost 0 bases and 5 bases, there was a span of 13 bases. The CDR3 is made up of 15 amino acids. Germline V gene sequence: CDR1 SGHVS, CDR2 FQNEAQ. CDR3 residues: CASSLAVSEFETQYF. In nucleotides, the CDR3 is TGTGCCAGCAGCTTAGCGGTGTCCGAGTTCGAGACCCAGTACTTC.

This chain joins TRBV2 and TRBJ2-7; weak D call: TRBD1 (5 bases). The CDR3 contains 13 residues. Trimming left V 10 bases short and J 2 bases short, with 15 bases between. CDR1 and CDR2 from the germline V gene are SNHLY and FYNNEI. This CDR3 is CATRMDTTYEQYF. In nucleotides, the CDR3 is TGTGCCACCCGCATGGACACGACCTACGAGCAGTACTTC.

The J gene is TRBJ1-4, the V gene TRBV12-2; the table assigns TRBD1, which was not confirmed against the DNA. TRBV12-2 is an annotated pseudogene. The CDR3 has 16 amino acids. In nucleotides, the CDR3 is TGTGCAAGTCGCCCCCAGGGTGCCGCAGCTAATGAAAAACTGTTTTTT. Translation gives CASRPQGAAANEKLFF.

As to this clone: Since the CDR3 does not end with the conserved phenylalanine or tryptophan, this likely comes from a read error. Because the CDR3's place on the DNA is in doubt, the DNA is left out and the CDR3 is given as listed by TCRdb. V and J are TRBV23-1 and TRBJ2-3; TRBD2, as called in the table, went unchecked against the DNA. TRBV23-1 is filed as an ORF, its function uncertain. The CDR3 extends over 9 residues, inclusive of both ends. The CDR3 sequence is CATGERVSH.

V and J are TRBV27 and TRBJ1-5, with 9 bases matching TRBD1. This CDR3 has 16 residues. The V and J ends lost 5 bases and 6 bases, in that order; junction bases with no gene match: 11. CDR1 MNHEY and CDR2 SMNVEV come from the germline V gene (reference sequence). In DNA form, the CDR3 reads TGTGCCAGCAGTCGGGCACAGGGGGCGTTAGGTCAGCCCCAGCATTTT. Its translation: CASSRAQGALGQPQHF.

The CDR3 region has the DNA TGTGCCAGCAGTTCCGACAGAACCCAGCCCCAGCATTTT. Amino acid sequence: CASSSDRTQPQHF. The V and J genes are TRBV27 and TRBJ1-5, with D tentatively TRBD1 (5 bases). Looked up from germline, CDR1 is MNHEY and CDR2 is SMNVEV (reference sequence). V was shortened by 4 bases and J by 7 bases, with 11 bases between the two germline ends. The CDR3 is 13 residues long.

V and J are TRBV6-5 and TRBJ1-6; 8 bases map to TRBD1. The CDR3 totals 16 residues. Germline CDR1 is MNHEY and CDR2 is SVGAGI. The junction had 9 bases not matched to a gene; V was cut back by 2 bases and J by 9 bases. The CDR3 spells CASSYGLGTGGSPLHF. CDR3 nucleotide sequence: TGTGCCAGCAGTTACGGTTTAGGGACAGGAGGTTCACCCCTCCACTTT.

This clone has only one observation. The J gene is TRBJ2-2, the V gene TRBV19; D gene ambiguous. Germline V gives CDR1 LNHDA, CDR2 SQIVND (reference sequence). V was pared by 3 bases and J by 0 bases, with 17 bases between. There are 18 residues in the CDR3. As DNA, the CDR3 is TGTGCCAGTAGTATCCCTCCAAAAACCCAGACGAACACCGGGGAGCTGTTTTTT. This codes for CASSIPPKTQTNTGELFF.

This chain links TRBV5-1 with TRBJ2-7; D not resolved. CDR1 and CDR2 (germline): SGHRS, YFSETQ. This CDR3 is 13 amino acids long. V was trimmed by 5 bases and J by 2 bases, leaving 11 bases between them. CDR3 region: CASRFGQAYEQYF. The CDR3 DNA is TGCGCCAGCAGGTTTGGGCAGGCCTACGAGCAGTACTTC.

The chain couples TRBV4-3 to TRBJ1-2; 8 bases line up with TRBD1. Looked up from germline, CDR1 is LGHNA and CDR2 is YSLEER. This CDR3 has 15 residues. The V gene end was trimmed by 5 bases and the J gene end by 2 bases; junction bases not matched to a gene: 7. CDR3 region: CASSKRQGQNYGYTF. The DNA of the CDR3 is TGCGCCAGCAGCAAACGACAGGGGCAGAACTATGGCTACACCTTC.

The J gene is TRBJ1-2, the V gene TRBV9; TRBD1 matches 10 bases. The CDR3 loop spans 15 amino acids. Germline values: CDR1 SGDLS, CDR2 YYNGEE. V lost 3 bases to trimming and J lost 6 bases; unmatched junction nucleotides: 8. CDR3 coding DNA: TGTGCCAGCAGCGACCCCGGGACAGGGGTCCATGGCTACACCTTC. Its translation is CASSDPGTGVHGYTF.

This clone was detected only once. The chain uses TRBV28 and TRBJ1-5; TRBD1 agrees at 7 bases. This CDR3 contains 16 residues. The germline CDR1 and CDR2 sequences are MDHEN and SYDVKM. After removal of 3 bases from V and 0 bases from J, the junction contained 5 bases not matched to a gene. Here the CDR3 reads CASSLSGTVSNQPQHF. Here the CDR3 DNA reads TGTGCCAGCAGTTTGTCCGGGACAGTTAGCAATCAGCCCCAGCATTTT.

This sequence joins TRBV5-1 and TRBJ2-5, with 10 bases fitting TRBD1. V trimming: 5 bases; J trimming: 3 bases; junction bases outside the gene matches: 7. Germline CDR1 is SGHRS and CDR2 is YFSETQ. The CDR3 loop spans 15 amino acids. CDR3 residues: CASRRGGQGEETQYF. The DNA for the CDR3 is TGCGCCAGCAGAAGAGGAGGACAGGGGGAAGAGACCCAGTACTTC.

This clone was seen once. The CDR3 nucleotides read TGTGCCAGCTCCACCCAGGGAAGCACAGATACGCAGTATTTT. As protein: CASSTQGSTDTQYF. The rearrangement joins TRBV9 to TRBJ2-3, with a weak D call TRBD1 (5 bases). Germline values: CDR1 SGDLS, CDR2 YYNGEE. Trimming pared 7 bases from V and 0 bases from J, leaving 12 bases between. The CDR3 runs to 14 residues.

The CDR3 nucleotides read TGTGCCAGCAGCTTAGGGTCGGGGATTGAAAAACTGTTTTTT. Its translation: CASSLGSGIEKLFF. This chain connects TRBV7-9 to TRBJ1-4; D remains unclear. V was shortened by 1 base and J by 7 bases, with 10 bases between the two germline ends. The CDR3 length is 14 residues. Per the germline V gene, CDR1 is SEHNR and CDR2 is FQNEAQ (reference sequence).

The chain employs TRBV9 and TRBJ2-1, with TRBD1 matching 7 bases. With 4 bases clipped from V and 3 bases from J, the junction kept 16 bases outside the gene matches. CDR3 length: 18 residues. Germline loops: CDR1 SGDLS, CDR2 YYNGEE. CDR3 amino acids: CASSPRGDRLYYYNEQFF. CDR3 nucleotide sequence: TGTGCCAGCAGCCCCAGAGGGGACAGACTTTACTACTACAATGAGCAGTTCTTC. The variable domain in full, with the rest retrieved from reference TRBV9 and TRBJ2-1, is DSGVTQTPKHLITATGQRVTLRCSPRSGDLSVYWYQQSLDQGLQFLIQYYNGEERAKGNILERFSAQQFPDLHSELNLSSLELGDSALYFCASSPRGDRLYYYNEQFFGPGTRLTVL.

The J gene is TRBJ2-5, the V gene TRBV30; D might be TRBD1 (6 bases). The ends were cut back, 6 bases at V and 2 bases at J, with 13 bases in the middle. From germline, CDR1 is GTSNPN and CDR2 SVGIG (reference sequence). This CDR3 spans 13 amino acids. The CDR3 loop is CACSGVGQETQYF. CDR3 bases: TGTGCCTGCTCAGGGGTTGGGCAAGAGACCCAGTACTTC.

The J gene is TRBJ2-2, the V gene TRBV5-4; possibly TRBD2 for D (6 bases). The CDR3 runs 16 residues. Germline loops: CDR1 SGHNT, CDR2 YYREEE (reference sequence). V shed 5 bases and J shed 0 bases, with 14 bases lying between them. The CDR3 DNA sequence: TGTGCCAGCAGTCCGGTGGCGGGGACGAACACCGGGGAGCTGTTTTTT. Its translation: CASSPVAGTNTGELFF.

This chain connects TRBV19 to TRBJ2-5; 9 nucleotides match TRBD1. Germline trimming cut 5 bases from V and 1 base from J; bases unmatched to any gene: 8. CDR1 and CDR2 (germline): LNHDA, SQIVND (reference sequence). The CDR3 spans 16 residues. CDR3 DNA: TGTGCCAGTAGTGGCCCGGACAGGGGCTTCCAAGAGACCCAGTACTTC. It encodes CASSGPDRGFQETQYF.

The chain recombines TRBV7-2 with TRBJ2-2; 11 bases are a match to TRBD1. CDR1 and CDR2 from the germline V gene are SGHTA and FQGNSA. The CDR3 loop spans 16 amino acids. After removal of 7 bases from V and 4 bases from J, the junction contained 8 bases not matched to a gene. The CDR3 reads CASKGWGTGGTGELFF. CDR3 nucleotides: TGTGCCAGCAAAGGGTGGGGGACAGGGGGCACCGGGGAGCTGTTTTTT. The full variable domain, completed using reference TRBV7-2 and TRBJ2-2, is GAGVSQSPSNKVTEKGKDVELRCDPISGHTALYWYRQSLGQGLEFLIYFQGNSAPDKSGLPSDRFSAERTGGSVSTLTIQRTQQEDSAVYLCASKGWGTGGTGELFFGEGSRLTVL.

The CDR3 loop reads CASSAGQGFSYNEQFF. CDR3 DNA sequence: TGTGCCAGCAGCGCCGGACAGGGCTTCTCCTACAATGAGCAGTTCTTC. The V gene is TRBV9, the J gene TRBJ2-1, with 8 nucleotides matching TRBD1. Germline values: CDR1 SGDLS, CDR2 YYNGEE. The V gene end was trimmed by 3 bases and the J gene end by 0 bases; junction bases not matched to a gene: 5. The CDR3 consists of 16 residues.

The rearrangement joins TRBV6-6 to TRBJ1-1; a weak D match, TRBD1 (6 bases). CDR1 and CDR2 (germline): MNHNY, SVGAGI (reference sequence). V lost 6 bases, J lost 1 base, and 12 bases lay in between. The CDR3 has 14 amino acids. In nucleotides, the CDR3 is TGTGCCAGCAGGATACAGGGTCCGAACACTGAAGCTTTCTTT. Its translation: CASRIQGPNTEAFF.

CDR3 in amino acids: CASSYGLNEQFF. The CDR3 nucleotides read TGTGCCAGCAGTTACGGGCTGAATGAGCAGTTCTTC. J is TRBJ2-1 and V is TRBV6-6; D is ambiguous. Trimming shortened V by 2 bases and J by 7 bases, and 6 bases separated the two germline ends. Germline V CDR1 and CDR2: MNHNY, SVGAGI (reference sequence). This CDR3 contains 12 residues.